At least ten counts were recorded for the clone carrying this T cell receptor (beta chain). The data are from a study of T-cell memory formation after mild COVID-19. TCRdb re-called the 5' RACE reads with MiXCR, one entry per CDR3 protein. Of approximately 300,000 distinct CDR3 sequences in the sample, less than 20% are singletons; the top ten hold 20% to 25%. The CDR3 totals 16 residues. Germline-derived CDR1 and CDR2 are SGHTA and FQGNSA. J gave up 7 bases and V 4 bases, and 11 bases lay outside the gene matches. Sequencing was performed on PBMCs or a T cell subset sorted from them (not recorded which). J is TRBJ1-4 and V is TRBV7-2, with 8 positions matching TRBD1. This receptor was taken from a man younger than 35 who had mild COVID-19 (a few samples of this study predate the infection). Cell type and time point are not known. CDR3 sequence (DNA): TGTGCCAGCAGCTATGGACAGGGCGGTGCCGGTGAAAAACTGTTTTTT. Translating it yields CASSYGQGGAGEKLFF.